Listed below are T cell receptor beta chains from one sample, sequenced in a study of somatic mutations in cytotoxic T cells in rheumatoid arthritis. Sequenced by immunoSEQ multiplex PCR; TCRdb stores in-frame clones only, minus some. The sample yields 15,000 to 20,000 clones, 75% to 90% seen once. Sequenced: CD8+ T cells sorted from blood. These receptors all come from an adult with rheumatoid arthritis. Both conserved end residues are part of each CDR3. Each record gives: clone size, V gene, J gene, D gene, CDR3 DNA, CDR3 protein. D genes are given only for firm matches. Clone size is shown for a subset of rows, as once, few, many or a class of expanded clone.

size: NA; V: TRBV7-8; J: TRBJ2-4; D: TRBD1; DNA: TGTGCCAGCAGCTTAGGGACAGGGACAAACATTCAGTACTTC; CDR3: CASSLGTGTNIQYF
size: NA; V: TRBV13; J: TRBJ2-1; D: NA; DNA: TGTGCCAGCAGCTTATCGCCAGGCACCTACAATGAGCAGTTCTTC; CDR3: CASSLSPGTYNEQFF
size: NA; V: TRBV6-1; J: TRBJ2-3; D: TRBD2; DNA: TGTGCCAGCAGTGCTTCTAGCGGGGGCACAGATACGCAGTATTTT; CDR3: CASSASSGGTDTQYF
size: NA; V: TRBV7-2; J: TRBJ1-1; D: NA; DNA: TGTGCCAGCAGCGTGACAGTCAACACTGAAGCTTTCTTT; CDR3: CASSVTVNTEAFF
size: once; V: TRBV21-1; J: TRBJ2-2; D: NA; DNA: TGTGCCAGCCCCACTAGCGGGGGGGGAGCGAACACCGGGGAGCTGTTTTTT; CDR3: CASPTSGGGANTGELFF
size: NA; V: TRBV4-1; J: TRBJ2-1; D: TRBD2; DNA: TGCGCCAGCAGCCAAGAACTAGCGGGCATAGAGCAGTTCTTC; CDR3: CASSQELAGIEQFF
size: NA; V: TRBV9; J: TRBJ2-5; D: TRBD2; DNA: TGTGCCAGCAGCGTAGGGGGTAGCGGGGGGAGGCTGGAGACCCAGTACTTC; CDR3: CASSVGGSGGRLETQYF
size: NA; V: TRBV27; J: TRBJ1-6; D: NA; DNA: TGTGCCAGCAGGGAGGGGGTGGGTTCACCCCTCCACTTT; CDR3: CASREGVGSPLHF
size: NA; V: TRBV7-9; J: TRBJ2-7; D: NA; DNA: TGTGCCAGCAGCTTATCGAACGCCGAGCAGTACTTC; CDR3: CASSLSNAEQYF
size: NA; V: TRBV27; J: TRBJ1-5; D: TRBD1; DNA: TGTGCCAGCAGCCCGGGACAGAGCCTACAGCCCCAGCATTTT; CDR3: CASSPGQSLQPQHF
size: NA; V: TRBV13; J: TRBJ1-2; D: NA; DNA: TGTGCCAGCTCTACCGGGACACCGTATGGCTACACCTTC; CDR3: CASSTGTPYGYTF
size: NA; V: TRBV12-5; J: TRBJ1-3; D: NA; DNA: TGTGCTAGTGGTTTCCTAATACAGGGACTCGGCGATGGAAACACCATATATTTT; CDR3: CASGFLIQGLGDGNTIYF
size: few; V: TRBV6-1; J: TRBJ1-3; D: NA; DNA: TGTGCCAGCAGAGGGGGAAACACCATATATTTT; CDR3: CASRGGNTIYF
size: NA; V: TRBV7-6; J: TRBJ2-1; D: NA; DNA: TGTGCCAGCAGCTTGACGCATGAGCAGTTCTTC; CDR3: CASSLTHEQFF
size: NA; V: TRBV2; J: TRBJ1-5; D: NA; DNA: TGTGCCAGCAGTTCACACCGGGACAAGATAGATCAGCCCCAGCATTTT; CDR3: CASSSHRDKIDQPQHF
size: NA; V: TRBV4-1; J: TRBJ1-5; D: NA; DNA: TGCGCCAGCAGCCAAAACCCCGGGGGGTATAGCAATCAGCCCCAGCATTTT; CDR3: CASSQNPGGYSNQPQHF
size: NA; V: TRBV25-1; J: TRBJ2-1; D: TRBD2; DNA: TGTGCCAGCAGCAAGCGGGGAAGCTCCTACAATGAGCAGTTCTTC; CDR3: CASSKRGSSYNEQFF
size: few; V: TRBV27; J: TRBJ2-7; D: TRBD2; DNA: TGTGCCAGCAGTTCCCTACGGACTAGCGGATCCTACGAGCAGTACTTC; CDR3: CASSSLRTSGSYEQYF
size: NA; V: TRBV6-1; J: TRBJ1-5; D: NA; DNA: TGTGCCAGCAGCGGGACGCTTTATAGCAATCAGCCCCAGCATTTT; CDR3: CASSGTLYSNQPQHF
size: NA; V: TRBV19; J: TRBJ1-2; D: NA; DNA: TGTGCCAGTCTCGGCAATGGCTACACCTTC; CDR3: CASLGNGYTF
size: NA; V: TRBV19; J: TRBJ2-1; D: TRBD2; DNA: TGTGCCAGTAGCGCGAAGGCGGGGGGGCACAATGAGCAGTTCTTC; CDR3: CASSAKAGGHNEQFF
size: NA; V: TRBV11-2; J: TRBJ2-6; D: NA; DNA: TGTGCCAGCAGCTCGGACGGGGACTCTGGGGCCAACGTCCTGACTTTC; CDR3: CASSSDGDSGANVLTF
size: NA; V: TRBV30; J: TRBJ1-2; D: NA; DNA: TGTGCCAGGAGAGCTCGTGGCTACACCTTC; CDR3: CARRARGYTF
size: NA; V: TRBV7-9; J: TRBJ2-7; D: NA; DNA: TGTGCCAGCAGCTTAGATCCAGGGGCGAGGGAGCAGTACTTC; CDR3: CASSLDPGAREQYF
size: NA; V: TRBV25-1; J: TRBJ1-2; D: NA; DNA: TGTGCCAGCAGTCCCCGACAGGTCGGGGTTAACTATGGCTACACCTTC; CDR3: CASSPRQVGVNYGYTF
size: NA; V: TRBV7-3; J: TRBJ2-1; D: NA; DNA: TGTGCCAGCAGCTTAACGAGACGGGGCAGTTTAAATGAGCAGTTCTTC; CDR3: CASSLTRRGSLNEQFF
size: NA; V: TRBV9; J: TRBJ1-2; D: NA; DNA: TGTGCCAGCAGCGCCCAGTATGGCTACACCTTC; CDR3: CASSAQYGYTF
size: NA; V: TRBV7-2; J: TRBJ1-5; D: NA; DNA: TGTGCCAGCAGCCTAGGCGGGGGAGGGGGCAATCAGCCCCAGCATTTT; CDR3: CASSLGGGGGNQPQHF
size: NA; V: TRBV5-1; J: TRBJ1-1; D: TRBD1; DNA: TGCGCCAGCAGCTCGACAGGGGCAAACACTGAAGCTTTCTTT; CDR3: CASSSTGANTEAFF
size: few; V: TRBV6-4; J: TRBJ1-6; D: NA; DNA: TGTGCCAGCAGTGACGGGGAAAGGGGCTCACCCCTCCACTTT; CDR3: CASSDGERGSPLHF
size: NA; V: TRBV5-1; J: TRBJ2-7; D: NA; DNA: TGCGCCAGCTCGTTGGGGGGCGTATCCTACGAGCAGTACTTC; CDR3: CASSLGGVSYEQYF
size: NA; V: TRBV7-9; J: TRBJ1-2; D: NA; DNA: TGTGCCAGCACCGCCCAGGGAGGTAACTATGGCTACACCTTC; CDR3: CASTAQGGNYGYTF
size: medium-sized; V: TRBV9; J: TRBJ1-1; D: NA; DNA: TGTGCCAGCAGCGTAGCTTATAGGGGAACTGAAGCTTTCTTT; CDR3: CASSVAYRGTEAFF
size: few; V: TRBV19; J: TRBJ1-2; D: TRBD1; DNA: TGTGCCAGTAGTACGGGACAGGACTATGGCTACACCTTC; CDR3: CASSTGQDYGYTF
size: NA; V: TRBV5-1; J: TRBJ2-7; D: TRBD2; DNA: TGCGCCAGCAGCCCAGAGACTAGCGGTTACGAGCAGTACTTC; CDR3: CASSPETSGYEQYF
size: NA; V: TRBV28; J: TRBJ1-5; D: NA; DNA: TGTGCCAGCAGTTTCAAAAAGGCTTATAGCAATCAGCCCCAGCATTTT; CDR3: CASSFKKAYSNQPQHF
size: NA; V: TRBV4-2; J: TRBJ2-2; D: TRBD2; DNA: TGTGCCAGCAGCACGAAGACTAGCGGGGGTACCGGGGAGCTGTTTTTT; CDR3: CASSTKTSGGTGELFF
size: few; V: TRBV19; J: TRBJ1-4; D: NA; DNA: TGTGCCGGCAGGAGTAATGAAAAACTGTTTTTT; CDR3: CAGRSNEKLFF
size: NA; V: TRBV9; J: TRBJ1-1; D: NA; DNA: TGTGCCAGCAGCCAGGGGTGGAACACTGAAGCTTTCTTT; CDR3: CASSQGWNTEAFF
size: NA; V: TRBV7-9; J: TRBJ2-6; D: NA; DNA: TGTGCCAGCAGCCTAATGCGGCTGGCCGGGGCCAACGTCCTGACTTTC; CDR3: CASSLMRLAGANVLTF
size: NA; V: TRBV19; J: TRBJ2-1; D: NA; DNA: TGTGCCAGTAGTATAGAAACCCGGTTGGACCCCTGGGACAATGAGCAGTTCTTC; CDR3: CASSIETRLDPWDNEQFF
size: NA; V: TRBV28; J: TRBJ2-1; D: NA; DNA: TGTGCCTCCACAGGTCCTACCTACAATGAGCAGTTCTTC; CDR3: CASTGPTYNEQFF
size: NA; V: TRBV7-9; J: TRBJ1-2; D: TRBD1; DNA: TGTGCCAGCAGCTTAGCTGGGACAGGCACTCTGTATGGCTACACCTTC; CDR3: CASSLAGTGTLYGYTF
size: NA; V: TRBV18; J: TRBJ2-3; D: NA; DNA: TGTGCCAGCTCACCTCTCCTCGTCCCAGATACGCAGTATTTT; CDR3: CASSPLLVPDTQYF
size: NA; V: TRBV9; J: TRBJ2-2; D: NA; DNA: TGTGCCAGCAGCGGCCGACAGTTAGGCGGGGAGCTGTTTTTT; CDR3: CASSGRQLGGELFF
size: once; V: TRBV7-7; J: TRBJ2-1; D: TRBD2; DNA: TGTGCCAGCAGCTTAGCGTCTAGCGGGGGGGCCAGTGAGCAGTTCTTC; CDR3: CASSLASSGGASEQFF
size: NA; V: TRBV5-1; J: TRBJ2-1; D: NA; DNA: TGCGCCAGCACCATGATAGGGAGGTCCTACAATGAGCAGTTCTTC; CDR3: CASTMIGRSYNEQFF
size: NA; V: TRBV7-9; J: TRBJ2-5; D: NA; DNA: TGTGCCAGCAGCTTAGCACAGGGTGGGGAGACCCAGTACTTC; CDR3: CASSLAQGGETQYF